This TCR beta chain emerged from a study of metastatic and nonmetastatic thyroid tumors. Study-wide context: Repertoires were compared across blood and tumor or nodule tissue from malignant and benign thyroid patients.

Per the original data handling: The study took CDR3 differences across clinicopathological groups and made a distant-metastasis classifier for papillary thyroid cancer from them. Through MiXCR, TCRdb re-clonotyped the PCR reads. TCRdb's processing, not the study's, gives the V and J calls here. This table has almost 9,000 clones, roughly 14% appearing once. Treatment of any kind had been given to no patient before thyroid surgery. This clone has a handful of counts. The V end lost 6 bases, the J end lost 2 bases, and 13 bases lay between the germline ends. The CDR3 contains 14 residues. Germline V gives CDR1 MNHEY, CDR2 SVGEGT.

The gene calls are TRBV6-2 or TRBV6-3 and TRBJ1-1; the D is unclear. The source is a female donor with papillary thyroid cancer or a benign thyroid nodule (not recorded which). Some clones in this sample may be carry-over from other donors' samples. Material for sequencing was blood. DNA for the CDR3: TGTGCCAGCAGCCCCAGGAGAACTAACACTGAAGCTTTCTTT. Translation gives CASSPRRTNTEAFF.